The rows below give T cell receptor beta chains drawn from one sample of a study of response to subunit inactivated influenza vaccine. A single record per CDR3 protein comes from TCRdb applying MiXCR to the RT-PCR reads. Of some 540,000 distinct CDR3 sequences listed, approximately 22% are singletons. These records were also assigned to another study, of T cells expressing NK-cell markers.

Sequencing used CD4+ T cells sorted from PBMCs, obtained roughly 13 days after vaccination. Receptors originate from a man aged 50-59 years who received an inactivated influenza vaccine. The conserved cysteine and the conserved F or W are not part of the CDR3 here.

v_call,j_call,cdr3_aa
TRBV12-3/TRBV12-4,TRBJ1-4,ASRDRFSEKLF
TRBV20-1,TRBJ1-2,SASGGSLYGYT
TRBV20-1,TRBJ2-5,SATTSPETQY
TRBV7-2,TRBJ2-7,ASSLASHDRIPYEQY
TRBV29-1,TRBJ2-1,SVEAFGDNEQF
TRBV29-1,TRBJ1-2,SVVEGRNYGYT
TRBV9,TRBJ2-2,ASSVVAANTGELF
TRBV20-1,TRBJ2-7,SARDLAGVYEQY
TRBV18,TRBJ2-5,ASSPLGTSFETQY
TRBV10-3,TRBJ1-5,AISETRDSNQPQH
TRBV20-1,TRBJ2-7,SGSRSYEQY
TRBV24-1,TRBJ2-1,ATSGGGRDGYNEQF
TRBV6-6,TRBJ2-7,ASSTGTMDEQY
TRBV5-6,TRBJ2-1,ASSPTTTTLGEQF
TRBV4-3,TRBJ1-5,ASSQDQIGNQPQH
TRBV24-1,TRBJ2-6,ATSDPGGAAGANVLT
TRBV6-1,TRBJ2-3,ASRDLAGGTDTQY
TRBV27,TRBJ2-3,ASRRDTYTDTQY
TRBV28,TRBJ1-2,ASSLLTRDRVVGYT
TRBV5-1,TRBJ1-6,ASSFGGQKDSPLH
TRBV11-2,TRBJ1-1,ASSLGRGRTF
TRBV12-3/TRBV12-4,TRBJ2-5,ASSQGLWQAEAQY
TRBV20-1,TRBJ2-7,SARVRAAEQY
TRBV20-1,TRBJ1-2,SARYSPGGYGYT
TRBV5-1,TRBJ2-3,ASRAAFRTSTDTQY
TRBV7-2,TRBJ2-2,ASREPGLAATGELF
TRBV7-9,TRBJ2-4,ASSSDRDKNIQY